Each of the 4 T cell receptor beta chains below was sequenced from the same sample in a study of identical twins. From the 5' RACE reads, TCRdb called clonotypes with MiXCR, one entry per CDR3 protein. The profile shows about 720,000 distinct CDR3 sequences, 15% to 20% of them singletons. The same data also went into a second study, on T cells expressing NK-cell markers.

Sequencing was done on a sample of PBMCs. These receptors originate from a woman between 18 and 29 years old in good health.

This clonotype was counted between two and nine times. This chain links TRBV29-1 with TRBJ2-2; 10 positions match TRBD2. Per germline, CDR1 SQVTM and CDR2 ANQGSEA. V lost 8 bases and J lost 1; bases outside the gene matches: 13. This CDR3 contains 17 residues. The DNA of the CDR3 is TGCAGCTATAGGATAGTAGCGGGGGGAAAGAACACCGGGGAGCTGTTTTTT. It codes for CSYRIVAGGKNTGELFF.

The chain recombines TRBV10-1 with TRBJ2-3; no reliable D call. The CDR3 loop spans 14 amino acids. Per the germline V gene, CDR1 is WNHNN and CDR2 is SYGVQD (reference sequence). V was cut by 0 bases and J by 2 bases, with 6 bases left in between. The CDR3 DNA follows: TGCGCCAGCAGTGAGTCTTCGCCCACAGATACGCAGTATTTT. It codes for CASSESSPTDTQYF.

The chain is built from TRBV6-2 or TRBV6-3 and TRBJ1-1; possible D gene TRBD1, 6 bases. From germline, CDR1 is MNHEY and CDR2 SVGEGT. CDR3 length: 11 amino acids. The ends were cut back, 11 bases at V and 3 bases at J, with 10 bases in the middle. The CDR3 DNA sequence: TGTGCCTCTCGGGGGCACACTGAAGCTTTCTTT. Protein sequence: CASRGHTEAFF.

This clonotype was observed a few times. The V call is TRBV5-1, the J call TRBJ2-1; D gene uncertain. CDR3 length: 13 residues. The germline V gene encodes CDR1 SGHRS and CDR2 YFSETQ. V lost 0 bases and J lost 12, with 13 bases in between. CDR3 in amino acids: CASSLALEFGQFF. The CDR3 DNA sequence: TGCGCCAGCAGCTTGGCCCTAGAGTTTGGGCAGTTCTTC.